This TCR beta chain was recovered during a study of Tregs in tolerant kidney transplant recipients. Study at large: A roughly three-day belatacept mixed lymphocyte reaction, sometimes plus 5-day graft donor restimulation, preceded CD4+CD25+CD127- sorting. Study-wide results and caveats: This study did not directly address biological reproducibility. Activated donor B cell expansion appeared to reveal the most relevant donor-specific TCRbeta repertoire. Validation in larger populations is needed because few patients were studied.

Clones were sequenced by immunoSEQ multiplex PCR, and TCRdb holds only the in-frame ones, with some missing. The sample shows about 20,000 clones, 50% to 70% of them seen only once. Comments on this clone: Its antigen remains unknown.

The CDR3 is 16 amino acids. V was cut by 3 bases and J by 8 bases, with 20 bases left in between. The germline V gene encodes CDR1 SGHNT and CDR2 YENEEA. V usage is TRBV11-3 and J usage is TRBJ2-1, with D tentatively TRBD2 (5 bases). Specimen: Tregs from blood cultured with allogeneic cells. The sequence came from a human donor in good health. The DNA of the CDR3 is TGTGCCAGCAGCTTGGTTTATTCGACTACCCCCCATGAGCAGTTCTTC. The encoded protein is CASSLVYSTTPHEQFF. The full variable domain, its missing parts supplied by reference TRBV11-3 and TRBJ2-1, is EAGVVQSPRYKIIEKKQPVAFWCNPISGHNTLYWYLQNLGQGPELLIRYENEEAVDDSQLPKDRFSAERLKGVDSTLKIQPAELGDSAVYLCASSLVYSTTPHEQFFGPGTRLTVL.